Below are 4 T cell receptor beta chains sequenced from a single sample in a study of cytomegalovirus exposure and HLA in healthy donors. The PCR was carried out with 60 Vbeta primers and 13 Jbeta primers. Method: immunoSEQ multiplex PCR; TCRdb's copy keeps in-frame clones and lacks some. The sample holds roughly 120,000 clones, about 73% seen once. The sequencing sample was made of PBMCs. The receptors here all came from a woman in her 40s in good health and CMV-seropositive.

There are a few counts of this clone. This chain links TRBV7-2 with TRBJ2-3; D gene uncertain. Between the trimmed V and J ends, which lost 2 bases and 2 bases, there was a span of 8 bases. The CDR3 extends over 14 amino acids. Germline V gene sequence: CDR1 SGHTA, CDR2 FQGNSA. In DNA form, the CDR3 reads TGTGCCAGCAGCTTAACGGTCAACACAGATACGCAGTATTTT. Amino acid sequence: CASSLTVNTDTQYF.

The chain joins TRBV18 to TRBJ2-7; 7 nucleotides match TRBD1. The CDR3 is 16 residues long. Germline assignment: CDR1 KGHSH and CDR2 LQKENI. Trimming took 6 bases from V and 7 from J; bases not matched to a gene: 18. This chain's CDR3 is CASSHTGTAGVGEQYF. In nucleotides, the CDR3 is TGTGCCAGCTCCCATACCGGGACAGCCGGAGTGGGGGAGCAGTACTTC.

The CDR3, as DNA: TGTGCCAGCAGCTTGGAGGGTAAGGACACTGAAGCTTTCTTT. Translation gives CASSLEGKDTEAFF. V usage is TRBV11-1 and J usage is TRBJ1-1; unclear D gene. This CDR3 comprises 14 residues. CDR1 and CDR2 from the germline V gene are SGHAT and FQDESV (reference sequence). Trimming removed 3 bases from V and 3 bases from J, with 11 bases in between.

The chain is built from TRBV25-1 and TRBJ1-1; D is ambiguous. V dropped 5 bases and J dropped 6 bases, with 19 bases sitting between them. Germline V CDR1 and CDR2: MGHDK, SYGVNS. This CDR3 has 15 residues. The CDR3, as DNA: TGTGCCAGCAGTTTCCGGGGAGGGAAAAGGGCTGAAGCTTTCTTT. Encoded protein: CASSFRGGKRAEAFF.